This passage covers 32 T cell receptor beta chains from one sample sequenced in a study of blood T cell repertoires in COVID-19. The method was immunoSEQ multiplex PCR; TCRdb's version includes in-frame clones alone and lacks a portion of them. The sample lists over 250,000 clones; around nine tenths were seen once. The sequenced sample consisted of peripheral blood. Receptor source: a man aged 40-50 years who had recovered from COVID-19.

V gene TRBV7-9 combines with J gene TRBJ1-2; D is perhaps TRBD1 (6 bases). V was shortened by 6 bases and J by 0 bases, with 17 bases between the two germline ends. The CDR3 length is 16 residues. Looked up from germline, CDR1 is SEHNR and CDR2 is FQNEAQ (reference sequence). CDR3 in amino acids: CASSNTGSRSNYGYTF. CDR3 DNA: TGTGCCAGCAGTAACACAGGGTCCCGATCTAACTATGGCTACACCTTC.

The V call is TRBV7-2, the J call TRBJ1-6; 7 bases are shared with TRBD1. This CDR3 contains 18 residues. V dropped 2 bases and J dropped 4; count of bases not matched to a gene: 11. The germline CDR1 and CDR2 sequences are SGHTA and FQGNSA. The CDR3: CASSLTARGFGYNSPLHF. The CDR3 DNA reads as TGTGCCAGCAGCTTAACAGCCAGGGGGTTTGGGTATAATTCACCCCTCCACTTT.

The genes are TRBV6-6 and TRBJ2-2, with D tentatively TRBD2 (6 bases). The CDR3 contains 15 residues. Trimming shortened V by 6 bases and J by 4 bases, and 15 bases separated the two germline ends. In germline, CDR1 is MNHNY, CDR2 SVGAGI (reference sequence). The CDR3 is CASRARDSSTGELFF. As DNA, the CDR3 is TGTGCCAGCAGGGCTCGGGACTCCAGCACCGGGGAGCTGTTTTTT.

The chain couples TRBV7-9 to TRBJ1-4; possibly TRBD1 for D (5 bases). With 5 bases removed from V and 0 bases from J, the gap between germline ends came to 13 bases. Germline values: CDR1 SEHNR, CDR2 FQNEAQ (reference sequence). The CDR3 sequence is 16 residues long. CDR3: CASSPVGLATNEKLFF. In DNA, the CDR3 is TGTGCCAGCAGCCCGGTGGGGCTCGCAACTAATGAAAAACTGTTTTTT.

This clone was seen only once. V gene TRBV5-6 combines with J gene TRBJ2-3; D may be TRBD1 (6 bases). The V end lost 4 bases, the J end lost 8 bases, and 17 bases lay between the germline ends. Germline lookup yields CDR1 SGHDT and CDR2 YYEEEE. The CDR3 totals 14 residues. The CDR3 DNA sequence: TGTGCCAGCAGCCGAACCCTTTTGGGGGCTACGCAGTATTTT. Its protein is CASSRTLLGATQYF.

The chain carries TRBV27 and TRBJ2-1, with 10 bases matching TRBD2. Germline-derived CDR1 and CDR2 are MNHEY and SMNVEV (reference sequence). The V and J ends lost 3 bases and 6 bases, in that order; junction bases with no gene match: 5. The CDR3 totals 15 residues. In DNA form, the CDR3 reads TGTGCCAGCAGTTTCCCTAGCGGGGGCCTCAATGAGCAGTTCTTC. The encoded protein is CASSFPSGGLNEQFF.

The chain has TRBV14 and TRBJ2-7; D possibly corresponds to TRBD1 (5 bases). The CDR3 runs to 15 residues. CDR1 is SGHDN and CDR2 is FVKESK in the germline V gene. Between the trimmed V and J ends, which lost 1 base and 3 bases, there was a span of 13 bases. The CDR3 is CASSQVLTDSYEQYF. The CDR3 DNA follows: TGTGCCAGCAGCCAAGTATTGACTGACAGCTACGAGCAGTACTTC.

The chain carries TRBV14 and TRBJ2-5; TRBD2 aligns across 7 bases. Trimming removed 4 bases from V and 2 bases from J; junction bases left unmatched: 10. The V gene's germline CDR1 is SGHDN and CDR2 FVKESK. CDR3 length equals 16 residues. CDR3: CASSLLWGGDQETQYF. CDR3 in DNA: TGTGCCAGCAGCCTGCTCTGGGGGGGTGATCAAGAGACCCAGTACTTC.

Worth noting for this clone: The junction does not match germline at one end; this may be a read error. The V gene is TRBV6-1, the J gene TRBJ1-6; unclear D gene. The CDR3 sequence is 10 residues long. Germline-derived CDR1 and CDR2 are MNHNS and SASEGT. Written as DNA, the CDR3 is TGTGCCAGCAGTGAAGGTCAGGTCTACTTT. Translation: CASSEGQVYF.

The rearrangement joins TRBV20-1 to TRBJ2-5; no clear D. The CDR3 is 11 amino acids. V was shortened by 6 bases and J by 4 bases, with 9 bases between the two germline ends. Germline V gene data show CDR1 as DFQATT and CDR2 as SNEGSKA (reference sequence). The CDR3 sequence: CSALLRETQYF. The CDR3, as DNA: TGCAGTGCCCTATTGCGAGAGACCCAGTACTTC.

The CDR3 sequence is CASSYSRVTSGNTIYF. CDR3 DNA: TGTGCCAGCAGTTACTCGAGGGTGACCTCTGGAAACACCATATATTTT. The J gene is TRBJ1-3, the V gene TRBV6-5, with unresolved D. Trimming cost V 0 bases and J 0 bases, with 9 bases left between them. Per the germline V gene, CDR1 is MNHEY and CDR2 is SVGAGI. The CDR3 is made up of 16 amino acids.

V gene TRBV9 combines with J gene TRBJ2-2; maybe TRBD2 (7 bases). Germline assignment: CDR1 SGDLS and CDR2 YYNGEE. This CDR3 is 17 amino acids long. V lost 3 bases and J lost 4, with 19 bases in between. The CDR3 coding sequence is TGTGCCAGCAGCGCAAGCCTGACGGGGGGCTTCACCGGGGAGCTGTTTTTT. Residues: CASSASLTGGFTGELFF.

This rearrangement joins TRBV10-3 to TRBJ2-1, with 9 bases aligning to TRBD2. Germline lookup yields CDR1 ENHRY and CDR2 SYGVKD. CDR3 size: 15 residues. With V trimmed by 0 bases and J by 8 bases, 5 bases remained unmatched. This chain's CDR3 is CAISESSGSIHEQFF. The CDR3 coding sequence is TGTGCCATCAGTGAGTCTAGCGGGAGTATCCATGAGCAGTTCTTC.

The rearrangement uses TRBV19 and TRBJ2-2, with D maybe TRBD2 (5 bases). Germline V CDR1 and CDR2: LNHDA, SQIVND (reference sequence). Trimming cost V 11 bases and J 1 base, with 11 bases left between them. This CDR3 has 13 residues. This CDR3 reads CAGKAVNTGELFF. The CDR3 DNA follows: TGTGCCGGCAAAGCGGTGAACACCGGGGAGCTGTTTTTT.

The chain has TRBV4-3 and TRBJ1-2; D remains unclear. Trimming cost V 0 bases and J 0 bases, with 5 bases left between them. Per germline, CDR1 LGHNA and CDR2 YSLEER. The CDR3 loop spans 14 amino acids. The CDR3, as DNA: TGCGCCAGCAGCCAAGAAGCGGCTAACTATGGCTACACCTTC. Its protein product is CASSQEAANYGYTF.

The chain links TRBV6-5 to TRBJ1-1, with D maybe TRBD1 (6 bases). Trimming cost V 6 bases and J 0 bases, with 11 bases left between them. The CDR3 contains 14 residues. In germline, CDR1 is MNHEY, CDR2 SVGAGI. The CDR3 DNA reads as TGTGCCAGCAGGCGACAGGAGATGAACACTGAAGCTTTCTTT. This translates into CASRRQEMNTEAFF.

The chain uses TRBV27 and TRBJ1-1; D unresolved. Germline V gives CDR1 MNHEY, CDR2 SMNVEV (reference sequence). This CDR3 spans 16 amino acids. V gave up 0 bases and J gave up 2 bases, with 13 bases separating them. The CDR3 loop reads CASSLSSPATNTEAFF. The CDR3 DNA is TGTGCCAGCAGTTTATCGTCCCCCGCGACAAACACTGAAGCTTTCTTT.

The chain uses TRBV13 and TRBJ2-5, with 8 nucleotides matching TRBD1. Germline V gene data show CDR1 as PRHDT and CDR2 as FYEKMQ (reference sequence). V trimming: 5 bases; J trimming: 3 bases; junction bases outside the gene matches: 8. The CDR3 consists of 15 residues. CDR3 sequence reads: CASSTWTGSKETQYF. In DNA, the CDR3 is TGTGCCAGCAGCACATGGACAGGGAGTAAAGAGACCCAGTACTTC.

This clone was counted many times. V is TRBV28 and J is TRBJ2-7; maybe TRBD1 (6 bases). Germline V gives CDR1 MDHEN, CDR2 SYDVKM. The germline V and J ends were trimmed by 5 bases and 3 bases, with 11 bases remaining between them. The CDR3 runs 13 residues. The CDR3 loop reads CASSNTGNYEQYF. For the CDR3, the DNA is TGTGCCAGCAGTAATACAGGGAACTACGAGCAGTACTTC. Together with reference TRBV28 and TRBJ2-7, the CDR3 gives the full variable domain: DVKVTQSSRYLVKRTGEKVFLECVQDMDHENMFWYRQDPGLGLRLIYFSYDVKMKEKGDIPEGYSVSREKKERFSLILESASTNQTSMYLCASSNTGNYEQYFGPGTRLTVT.

V and J are TRBV27 and TRBJ2-1; the match to TRBD1 covers 10 bases. From germline, CDR1 is MNHEY and CDR2 SMNVEV (reference sequence). CDR3 size: 15 residues. J lost 8 bases, V lost 0 bases, and 4 bases had no gene match. CDR3 DNA sequence: TGTGCCAGCAGTTTATCAGGGACAGGGGTCGATGAGCAGTTCTTC. The encoded protein is CASSLSGTGVDEQFF.

V usage is TRBV4-1 and J usage is TRBJ1-4; D is unresolved. Germline loops: CDR1 MGHRA, CDR2 YSYEKL. The CDR3 totals 16 residues. Trimming took off 0 bases at V and 7 bases at J, with 15 bases between the two ends. This CDR3 reads CASSQDLGLPSEKLFF. As DNA, the CDR3 is TGCGCCAGCAGCCAAGATTTAGGCTTGCCTAGTGAAAAACTGTTTTTT.

The J gene is TRBJ2-7, the V gene TRBV10-3; no firm D call. The germline V and J ends were trimmed by 2 bases and 2 bases, with 7 bases remaining between them. This CDR3 has 13 amino acids. Germline V lookup: CDR1 ENHRY, CDR2 SYGVKD. The CDR3 DNA reads TGTGCCATCAGTGAGAGGCAGGCCTACGAGCAGTACTTC. It translates to CAISERQAYEQYF.

V and J are TRBV18 and TRBJ1-2; D is unclear. The V gene lost 6 bases and the J gene lost 5 bases, with 22 bases spanning the gap. This CDR3 region has 16 residues. Germline V gene sequence: CDR1 KGHSH, CDR2 LQKENI. This CDR3 reads CASSPLPSVVRYGYTF. Here the CDR3 DNA reads TGTGCCAGCTCGCCTTTGCCCAGCGTTGTTCGATATGGCTACACCTTC.

This clone is a singleton in its sample. The V and J genes are TRBV5-1 and TRBJ2-7; 8 bases agree with TRBD2. Germline trimming cut 4 bases from V and 11 bases from J; bases unmatched to any gene: 8. Germline V gene sequence: CDR1 SGHRS, CDR2 YFSETQ. The CDR3 covers 12 residues. The CDR3: CASSERETRKYF. The CDR3 nucleotides are TGCGCCAGCAGCGAGCGGGAGACTCGCAAGTACTTC.

The chain links TRBV7-9 to TRBJ1-1; D is unresolved. Germline V gene sequence: CDR1 SEHNR, CDR2 FQNEAQ (reference sequence). Trimming took 3 bases from V and 6 from J, leaving 11 bases between them. The CDR3 loop spans 13 amino acids. The CDR3 loop reads CASSFVTDPEAFF. In DNA, the CDR3 is TGTGCCAGCAGCTTTGTTACAGACCCTGAAGCTTTCTTT.

The chain employs TRBV9 and TRBJ2-1; 7 bases are a match to TRBD2. The trim removed 4 bases at V and 9 bases at J, leaving 7 bases unmatched. Germline V lookup: CDR1 SGDLS, CDR2 YYNGEE. CDR3 length: 13 amino acids. CDR3 bases: TGTGCCAGCAGCCCCGTAGGGGAGGGTGAGCAGTTCTTC. As protein: CASSPVGEGEQFF.

This clone turned up a few times. The chain carries TRBV7-2 and TRBJ1-6; TRBD1 aligns across 11 bases. With 4 bases clipped from V and 10 bases from J, the junction kept 6 bases outside the gene matches. This CDR3 has 15 residues. Germline V gene sequence: CDR1 SGHTA, CDR2 FQGNSA. The CDR3 coding sequence is TGTGCCAGCAGCTCGCGGACAGGGGGCGGGTCACCCCTCCACTTT. Residues: CASSSRTGGGSPLHF.

The rearrangement uses TRBV27 and TRBJ1-6; perhaps TRBD1 as D (6 bases). Germline V lookup: CDR1 MNHEY, CDR2 SMNVEV (reference sequence). The germline V and J ends were trimmed by 6 bases and 10 bases, with 16 bases remaining between them. The CDR3 is 14 amino acids. In DNA form, the CDR3 reads TGTGCCAGCAGGGTGACAGGTTTACGGTCACCCCTCCACTTT. Encoded protein: CASRVTGLRSPLHF.

The J gene is TRBJ1-2, the V gene TRBV5-4; 9 positions agree with TRBD1. The CDR3 is 15 residues long. Losses at the gene ends were 0 bases for V and 4 bases for J; bases not matched to a gene: 4. Per the germline V gene, CDR1 is SGHNT and CDR2 is YYREEE (reference sequence). CDR3 region: CASSLGQGGSYGYTF. CDR3 sequence (DNA): TGTGCCAGCAGCTTGGGACAGGGGGGATCCTATGGCTACACCTTC.

V gene TRBV13 combines with J gene TRBJ1-2, with 8 bases matching TRBD1. Germline-derived CDR1 and CDR2 are PRHDT and FYEKMQ (reference sequence). The ends lost 1 base at V and 4 bases at J; junction bases unmatched: 5. The CDR3 spans 15 residues. The CDR3 coding sequence is TGTGCCAGCAGCTTAGACAGGGGGAGTCTCTATGGCTACACCTTC. This gives the protein CASSLDRGSLYGYTF.

This rearrangement joins TRBV19 to TRBJ1-1, with 11 bases fitting TRBD1. The CDR3 has 15 residues. The germline gives CDR1 LNHDA, CDR2 SQIVND (reference sequence). J was trimmed by 4 bases and V by 3 bases; bases with no gene match: 4. CDR3: CASSISGTGGTEAFF. The CDR3 DNA reads as TGTGCCAGTAGTATTTCCGGGACAGGGGGCACTGAAGCTTTCTTT.

The chain recombines TRBV6-4 with TRBJ2-3, with D possibly matching TRBD1 (6 bases). Germline V lookup: CDR1 MRHNA, CDR2 SNTAGT. This CDR3 has 15 amino acids. V lost 4 bases and J 0 bases, leaving 11 bases between the germline ends. The CDR3 region has the DNA TGTGCCAGCAGTGGAACGGGACAAAGCACAGATACGCAGTATTTT. Amino acids: CASSGTGQSTDTQYF.